This section outlines one T cell receptor (beta chain) sequence together with its context. This clonotype was detected ten times or more. Its antigen has not been determined. Nothing much larger sits one base from this clone, and base qualities are not available. This record belongs to a study of T-cell reconstitution after alpha-beta-depleted transplantation in children (dated by TCRdb to about 2016). Concerning the study at large: T-cell immune reconstitution after TCRalphabeta/CD19-depleted allogeneic hematopoietic cell transplantation in children was quantitatively tracked in the study by means of TCR repertoire profiling.

What the treatment or condition label conveys for this sample: allogeneic hematopoietic cell transplantation with graft depleted of TCRalphabeta T cells and CD19 B cells. The children who served as transplant recipients had been given grafts of TCRalphabeta/CD19-depleted allogeneic hematopoietic cells. The full study reports these points: Apparently early alphabetaT-cell count recovery about two months after transplant reportedly relied on only several hundred rapidly expanded clones derived from non-depleted graft cells. The frequencies of hyperexpanded clones fell over the following months, and after one year, T-cell counts and TCRbeta diversity were mostly attributed to newly produced T cells. In some patients, the high TCRbeta diversity seen at day 60 was put down to recipient T cells and intrathymic progenitors that had survived conditioning.

The germline V gene (reference sequence) specifies DFQATT as CDR1 and SNEGSKA as CDR2. Reading from cysteine to phenylalanine, the CDR3 counts 15 amino acids. Of all the DNA, just the CDR3 is kept, 45 bases in frame from base 1. Trimming takes 0 bases from V and 5 bases from J, and the germline ends sit 13 bases apart. Libraries came from PCR. Sequencing used an Illumina HiSeq 2500. Molecular barcoding was employed in the preparation of TCR libraries, with unique molecular identifiers being used to normalize TCRbeta repertoire quantification. TCRdb reprocessing: public reads trimmed at Q25 with fastp, clones called with MiXCR, in-frame beta chains kept. Merged by CDR3 protein, the rows form single entries marked with the most common genes and DNA. The sample yields hundreds of thousands of distinct CDR3 sequences; around 7.8% were counted once. Approximately 6.3% of the sample comes from the top ten.

The sample consisted of PBMCs, mostly from graft donor cells, taken 180 days after TCRalphabeta/CD19-depleted stem cell transplant. The clonotype comes from a male patient younger than 18 who had a stem cell transplant for acute lymphoblastic leukemia, so the T cells may come from the graft donor. In this chain, TRBV20-1 is recombined with TRBJ2-2; the D gene is possibly TRBD2, with 6 bases matching. The CDR3 amino acid sequence is: CSARDVGGGTGELFF. The bases read TGCAGTGCTAGAGATGTTGGGGGAGGAACCGGGGAGCTGTTTTTT.